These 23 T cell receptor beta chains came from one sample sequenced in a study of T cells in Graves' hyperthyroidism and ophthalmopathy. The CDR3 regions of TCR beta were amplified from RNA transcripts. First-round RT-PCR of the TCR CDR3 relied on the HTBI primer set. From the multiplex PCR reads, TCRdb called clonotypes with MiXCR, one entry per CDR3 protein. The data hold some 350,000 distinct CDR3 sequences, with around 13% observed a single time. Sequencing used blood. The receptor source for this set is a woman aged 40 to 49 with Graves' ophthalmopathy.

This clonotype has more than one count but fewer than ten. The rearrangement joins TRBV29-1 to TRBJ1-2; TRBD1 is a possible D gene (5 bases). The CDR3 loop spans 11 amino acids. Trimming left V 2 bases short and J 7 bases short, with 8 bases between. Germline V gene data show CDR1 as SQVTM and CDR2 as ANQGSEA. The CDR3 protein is CSVEWGVGYTF. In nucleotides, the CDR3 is TGCAGCGTTGAATGGGGGGTTGGCTACACCTTC.

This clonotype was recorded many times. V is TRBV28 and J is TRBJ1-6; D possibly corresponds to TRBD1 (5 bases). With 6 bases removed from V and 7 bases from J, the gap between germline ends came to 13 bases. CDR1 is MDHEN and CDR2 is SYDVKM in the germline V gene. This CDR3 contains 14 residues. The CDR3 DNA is TGTGCCAGCAGACCTCTTGAGGGGAATTCACCCCTCCACTTT. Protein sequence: CASRPLEGNSPLHF.

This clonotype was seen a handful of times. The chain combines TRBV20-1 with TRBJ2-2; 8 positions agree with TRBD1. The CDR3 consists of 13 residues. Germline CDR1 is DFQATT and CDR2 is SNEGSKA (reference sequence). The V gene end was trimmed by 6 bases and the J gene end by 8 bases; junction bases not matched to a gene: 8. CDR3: CSAVRTGSGELFF. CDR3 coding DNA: TGCAGTGCCGTTCGGACAGGGTCTGGGGAGCTGTTTTTT.

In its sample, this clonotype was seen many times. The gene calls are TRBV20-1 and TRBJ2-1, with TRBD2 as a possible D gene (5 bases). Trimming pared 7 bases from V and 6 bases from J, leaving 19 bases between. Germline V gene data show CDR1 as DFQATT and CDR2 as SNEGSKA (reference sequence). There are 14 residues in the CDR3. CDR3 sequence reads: CSGEGRSFGNEQFF. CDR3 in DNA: TGCAGTGGTGAGGGTAGATCGTTTGGCAATGAGCAGTTCTTC.

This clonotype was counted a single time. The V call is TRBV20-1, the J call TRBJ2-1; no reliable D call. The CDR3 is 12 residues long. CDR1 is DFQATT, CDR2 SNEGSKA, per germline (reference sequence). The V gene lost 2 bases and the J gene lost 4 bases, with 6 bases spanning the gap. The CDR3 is CSARMRYNEQFF. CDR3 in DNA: TGCAGTGCTAGAATGCGGTACAATGAGCAGTTCTTC.

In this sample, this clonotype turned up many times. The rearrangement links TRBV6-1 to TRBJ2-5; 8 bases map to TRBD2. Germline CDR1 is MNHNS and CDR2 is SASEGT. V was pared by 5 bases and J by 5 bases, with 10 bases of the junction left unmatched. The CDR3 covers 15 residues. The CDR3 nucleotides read TGTGCCAGCAGTAACGCGGGGGGAATCGTTGAGACCCAGTACTTC. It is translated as CASSNAGGIVETQYF.

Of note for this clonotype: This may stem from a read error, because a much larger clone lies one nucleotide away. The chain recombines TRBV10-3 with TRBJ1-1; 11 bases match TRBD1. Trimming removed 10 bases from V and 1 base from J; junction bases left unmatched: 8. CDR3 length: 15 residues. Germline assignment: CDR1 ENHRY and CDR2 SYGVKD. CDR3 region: CATQGTGGRNTEAFF. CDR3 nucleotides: TGTGCCACCCAAGGGACAGGGGGTCGGAACACTGAAGCTTTCTTT.

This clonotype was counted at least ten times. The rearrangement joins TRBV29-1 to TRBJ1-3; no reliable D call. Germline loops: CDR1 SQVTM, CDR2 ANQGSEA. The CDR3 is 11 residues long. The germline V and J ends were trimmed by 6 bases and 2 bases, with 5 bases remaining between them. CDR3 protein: CSVLTGNTIYF. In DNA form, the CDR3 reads TGCAGCGTCCTCACTGGAAACACCATATATTTT.

The CDR3 bases are TGCAGTGCTAGAGATTACGGAGTCAGGAATTCACCCCTCCACTTT. Translated: CSARDYGVRNSPLHF. This rearrangement joins TRBV20-1 to TRBJ1-6; unclear D gene. Germline assignment: CDR1 DFQATT and CDR2 SNEGSKA (reference sequence). With 0 bases removed from V and 7 bases from J, the gap between germline ends came to 13 bases. The CDR3 spans 15 residues.

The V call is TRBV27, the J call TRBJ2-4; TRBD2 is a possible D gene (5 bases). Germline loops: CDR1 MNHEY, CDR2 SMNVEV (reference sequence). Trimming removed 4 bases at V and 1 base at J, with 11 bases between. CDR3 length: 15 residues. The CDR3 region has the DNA TGTGCCAGCAGTTCTAGCATTGCTGCCAAAAACATTCAGTACTTC. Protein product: CASSSSIAAKNIQYF.

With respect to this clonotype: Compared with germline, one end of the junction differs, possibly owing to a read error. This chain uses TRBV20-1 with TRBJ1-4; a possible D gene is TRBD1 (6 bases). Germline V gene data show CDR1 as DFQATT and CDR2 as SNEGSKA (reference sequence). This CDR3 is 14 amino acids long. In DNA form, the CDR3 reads TGCAGTGCTATCTCGGGGGCGACTAATGGAAAACTGTTTTTT. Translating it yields CSAISGATNGKLFF.

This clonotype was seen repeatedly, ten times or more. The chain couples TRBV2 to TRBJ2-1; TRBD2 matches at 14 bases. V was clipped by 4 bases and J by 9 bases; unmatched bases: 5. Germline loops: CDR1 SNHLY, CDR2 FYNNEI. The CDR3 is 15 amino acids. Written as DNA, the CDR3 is TGTGCCAGCAGTGCGACTAGCGGGGGGGCCGGTGAGCAGTTCTTC. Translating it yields CASSATSGGAGEQFF.

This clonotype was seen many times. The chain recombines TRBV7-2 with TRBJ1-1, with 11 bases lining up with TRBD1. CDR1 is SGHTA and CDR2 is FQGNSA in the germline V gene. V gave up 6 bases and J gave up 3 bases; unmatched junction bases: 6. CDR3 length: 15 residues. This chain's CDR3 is CASRRDRGRYTEAFF. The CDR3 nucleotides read TGTGCCAGCAGAAGGGACAGGGGGAGGTACACTGAAGCTTTCTTT.

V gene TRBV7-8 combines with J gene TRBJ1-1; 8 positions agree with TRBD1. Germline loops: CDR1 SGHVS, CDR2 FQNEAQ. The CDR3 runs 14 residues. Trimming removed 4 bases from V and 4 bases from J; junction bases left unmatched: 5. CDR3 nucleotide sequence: TGTGCCAGCAGCTCGGTAGACAGGGGCACTGAAGCTTTCTTT. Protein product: CASSSVDRGTEAFF.

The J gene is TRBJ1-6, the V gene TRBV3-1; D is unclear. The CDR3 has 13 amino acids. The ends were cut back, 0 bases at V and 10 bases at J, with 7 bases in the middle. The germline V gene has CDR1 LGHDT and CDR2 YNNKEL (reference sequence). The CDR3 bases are TGTGCCAGCAGCCAAGAGTTAGGATCACCCCTCCACTTT. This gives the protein CASSQELGSPLHF. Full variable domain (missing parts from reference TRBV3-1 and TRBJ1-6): DTAVSQTPKYLVTQMGNDKSIKCEQNLGHDTMYWYKQDSKKFLKIMFSYNNKELIINETVPNRFSPKSPDKAHLNLHINSLELGDSAVYFCASSQELGSPLHFGNGTRLTVT.

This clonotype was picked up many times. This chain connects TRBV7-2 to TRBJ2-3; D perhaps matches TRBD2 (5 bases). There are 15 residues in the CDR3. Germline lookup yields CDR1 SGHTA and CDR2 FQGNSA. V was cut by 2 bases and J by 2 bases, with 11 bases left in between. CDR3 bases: TGTGCCAGCAGCTTACAAGGACTCCTCACAGATACGCAGTATTTT. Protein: CASSLQGLLTDTQYF.

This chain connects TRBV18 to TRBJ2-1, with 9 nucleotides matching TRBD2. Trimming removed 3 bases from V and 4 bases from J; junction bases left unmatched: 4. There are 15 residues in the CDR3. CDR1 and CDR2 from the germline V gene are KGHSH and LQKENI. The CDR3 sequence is CASSPPSGRYNEQFF. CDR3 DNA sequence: TGTGCCAGCTCACCTCCGAGCGGGAGGTACAATGAGCAGTTCTTC.

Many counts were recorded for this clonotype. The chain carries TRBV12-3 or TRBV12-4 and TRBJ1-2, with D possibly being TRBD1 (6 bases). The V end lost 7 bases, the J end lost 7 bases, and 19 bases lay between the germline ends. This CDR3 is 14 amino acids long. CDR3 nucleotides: TGTGCCAGCACTAGGTGGACAGATACGCGTGGCTACACCTTC. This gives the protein CASTRWTDTRGYTF.

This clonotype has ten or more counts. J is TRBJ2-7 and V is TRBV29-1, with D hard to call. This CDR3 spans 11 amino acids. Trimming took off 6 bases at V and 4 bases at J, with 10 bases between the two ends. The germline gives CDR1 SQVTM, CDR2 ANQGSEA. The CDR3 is CSVRSPYEQYF. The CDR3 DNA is TGCAGCGTCCGTAGTCCTTACGAGCAGTACTTC.

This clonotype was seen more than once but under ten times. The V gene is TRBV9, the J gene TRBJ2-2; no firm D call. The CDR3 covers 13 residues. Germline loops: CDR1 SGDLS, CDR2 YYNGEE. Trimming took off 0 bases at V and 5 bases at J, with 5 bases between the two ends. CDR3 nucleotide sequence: TGTGCCAGCAGCGTAGCTACTACCGGGGAGCTGTTTTTT. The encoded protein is CASSVATTGELFF.

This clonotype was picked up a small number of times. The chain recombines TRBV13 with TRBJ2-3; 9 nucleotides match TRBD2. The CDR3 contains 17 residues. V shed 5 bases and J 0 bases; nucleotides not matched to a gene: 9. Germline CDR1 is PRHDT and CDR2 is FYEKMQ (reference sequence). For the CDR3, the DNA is TGTGCCAGCAGCCAGCGACTAGCGGAGATCAGCACAGATACGCAGTATTTT. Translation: CASSQRLAEISTDTQYF.

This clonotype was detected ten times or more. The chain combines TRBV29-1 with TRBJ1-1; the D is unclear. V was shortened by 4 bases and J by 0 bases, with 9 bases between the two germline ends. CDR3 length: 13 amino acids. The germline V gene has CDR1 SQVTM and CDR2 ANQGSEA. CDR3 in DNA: TGCAGCGTTGTTAAAGGCCTGAACACTGAAGCTTTCTTT. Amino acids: CSVVKGLNTEAFF.

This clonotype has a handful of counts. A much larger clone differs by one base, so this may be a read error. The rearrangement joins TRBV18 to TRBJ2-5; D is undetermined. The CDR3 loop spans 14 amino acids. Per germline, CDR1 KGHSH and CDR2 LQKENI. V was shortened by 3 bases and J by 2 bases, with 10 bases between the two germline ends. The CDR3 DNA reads TGTGCCAGCTCACCTAGGCGAGATCAAGAGACCCAGTACTTC. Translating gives CASSPRRDQETQYF.